The 26 T cell receptor beta chains below come from one sample, sequenced in a study of regulatory T cells in long-lasting Graves disease. Library construction for TCR beta used iRepertoire HTBI primers and Arm-PCR of CDR3 regions. Each CDR3 protein is one row after TCRdb ran MiXCR on the multiplex PCR reads. The table records about 350,000 distinct CDR3 sequences, 16% of them present only once. Sample time point: newly diagnosed GD, antithyroid drugs for less than 3 months. Researchers made the TCR library from RNA that was extracted from PBMCs. These sequences were also reported in another study, on T cells in Graves' hyperthyroidism and ophthalmopathy.

Sequencing used peripheral blood mononuclear cells (PBMCs), obtained at new diagnosis, from a patient treated with antithyroid drugs. The receptors derive from a man in his forties or fifties with Graves disease.

This clonotype was found many times. The V gene is TRBV7-3, the J gene TRBJ2-7; D assignment may be TRBD1 or TRBD2 (5 bases each). The CDR3 is made up of 19 amino acids. V was shortened by 1 base and J by 2 bases, with 24 bases between the two germline ends. Germline V CDR1 and CDR2: SGHTA, FQGTGA. The chain's CDR3 is CASSLKGRVGSGGPYEQYF. The CDR3 bases are TGTGCCAGCAGCTTAAAGGGGCGGGTAGGAAGTGGGGGACCCTACGAGCAGTACTTC.

The chain employs TRBV10-2 and TRBJ2-2; D is unresolved. Per germline, CDR1 WSHSY and CDR2 SAAADI. This CDR3 is built from 13 residues. Deletions cut 6 bases from V and 6 bases from J, with 11 bases between. The CDR3 nucleotides read TGCGCCAGCAGGCGACTCCAGGCCGGGGAGCTGTTTTTT. Residues: CASRRLQAGELFF.

This clonotype was detected only a few times. The genes are TRBV6-1 and TRBJ2-7, with 8 bases identical to TRBD1. The trim removed 6 bases at V and 2 bases at J, leaving 3 bases unmatched. Germline CDR1 MNHNS, CDR2 SASEGT. The CDR3 spans 13 residues. The CDR3: CASRKDRAYEQYF. The CDR3 DNA sequence: TGTGCCAGCAGAAAGGACAGGGCCTACGAGCAGTACTTC.

Ten or more counts support this clonotype. The chain has TRBV24-1 and TRBJ2-1, with 8 bases aligning to TRBD1. Trimming at V came to 2 bases and at J to 8 bases, leaving 7 bases not matched to a gene. The CDR3 has 15 residues. Per germline, CDR1 KGHDR and CDR2 SFDVKD. The CDR3 sequence is CATSDSGRGQDEQFF. The DNA of the CDR3 is TGTGCCACCAGTGATTCAGGCAGGGGGCAGGATGAGCAGTTCTTC.

About this clonotype itself: A single base separates this from a much larger clone, so it may be a read error. J is TRBJ2-2 and V is TRBV10-3; a weak D match, TRBD2 (5 bases). Germline lookup yields CDR1 ENHRY and CDR2 SYGVKD. This CDR3 spans 14 amino acids. The DNA of the CDR3 is TGTGCCATCAGTGAATACAGAGACACCGGGGAGCTGCTTTTT. This encodes CAISEYRDTGELLF.

The rearrangement links TRBV12-3 or TRBV12-4 to TRBJ2-4; perhaps TRBD1 as D (6 bases). The V end was cut by 3 bases, the J end by 0 bases, with 27 bases between. The CDR3 covers 21 residues. The CDR3 spells CASSLRIAVGQRVLAKNIQYF. The CDR3 DNA follows: TGTGCCAGCAGTTTGAGAATAGCCGTCGGACAGCGTGTATTAGCCAAAAACATTCAGTACTTC.

This clonotype was observed a handful of times. This chain joins TRBV29-1 and TRBJ2-5; possible D gene TRBD1, 6 bases. Germline V CDR1 and CDR2: SQVTM, ANQGSEA. The CDR3 sequence is 12 residues long. Trimming shortened V by 6 bases and J by 0 bases, and 8 bases separated the two germline ends. CDR3 sequence: CSVGANQETQYF. The CDR3 DNA sequence: TGCAGCGTGGGGGCGAACCAAGAGACCCAGTACTTC.

This clonotype was seen more than once but under ten times. An end of the junction does not agree with germline; a read error may underlie this. V is TRBV19 and J is TRBJ2-2; D is undetermined. This CDR3 contains 14 residues. Per the germline V gene, CDR1 is LNHDA and CDR2 is SQIVND (reference sequence). The CDR3 loop reads CACSPRAVGGELFF. The CDR3 DNA reads as TGTGCCTGTAGTCCCCGAGCTGTTGGCGGGGAGCTGTTTTTT.

V usage is TRBV28 and J usage is TRBJ1-2; 9 bases are a match to TRBD1. Germline V gene lookup returns CDR1 MDHEN and CDR2 SYDVKM. This CDR3 spans 14 amino acids. V gave up 1 base and J gave up 7 bases; unmatched junction bases: 4. The CDR3 nucleotides are TGTGCCAGCAGTTTATCAGACAGGGGGACTGGCTACACCTTC. Its translation is CASSLSDRGTGYTF.

Ten or more counts support this clonotype. The chain recombines TRBV24-1 with TRBJ2-5; 8 bases align to TRBD1. The germline CDR1 and CDR2 sequences are KGHDR and SFDVKD. The CDR3 contains 16 residues. With 3 bases clipped from V and 1 base from J, the junction kept 6 bases outside the gene matches. The CDR3, as DNA: TGTGCCACCAGTGATGGGCCGGGACAGGCCCAAGAGACCCAGTACTTC. Translated: CATSDGPGQAQETQYF.

This clonotype was observed many times. The chain employs TRBV9 and TRBJ2-7; D possibly corresponds to TRBD2 (6 bases). This CDR3 region has 14 residues. Trimming removed 0 bases at V and 4 bases at J, with 11 bases between. Looked up from germline, CDR1 is SGDLS and CDR2 is YYNGEE. CDR3: CASSVGLEEYEQYF. CDR3 sequence (DNA): TGTGCCAGCAGCGTAGGACTAGAGGAGTACGAGCAGTACTTC. The variable domain in full, completed from reference TRBV9 and TRBJ2-7, reads DSGVTQTPKHLITATGQRVTLRCSPRSGDLSVYWYQQSLDQGLQFLIQYYNGEERAKGNILERFSAQQFPDLHSELNLSSLELGDSALYFCASSVGLEEYEQYFGPGTRLTVT.

In this sample, this clonotype turned up a few times. The chain couples TRBV20-1 to TRBJ1-5; D might be TRBD1 (5 bases). This CDR3 is built from 15 residues. Germline loops: CDR1 DFQATT, CDR2 SNEGSKA (reference sequence). V was shortened by 0 bases and J by 2 bases, with 11 bases between the two germline ends. The CDR3 sequence is CSAREGGGGNQPQHF. Here the CDR3 DNA reads TGCAGTGCTAGAGAGGGTGGGGGAGGCAATCAGCCCCAGCATTTT.

This clonotype was recorded a few times. This chain uses TRBV9 with TRBJ1-3; D is unresolved. Trimming stripped 3 bases from V and 4 bases from J, with 11 bases between. Germline values: CDR1 SGDLS, CDR2 YYNGEE. The length of the CDR3 is 14 residues. CDR3: CASSGDPGGNTIYF. In DNA form, the CDR3 reads TGTGCCAGCAGCGGCGACCCCGGCGGAAACACCATATATTTT.

This clonotype was seen more than once but under ten times. CDR3 bases: TGTGCCAGTAGTGACAGGGAAAACTATGGCTACACCTTC. This translates into CASSDRENYGYTF. The gene calls are TRBV19 and TRBJ1-2; 7 bases are a match to TRBD1. Trimming removed 5 bases from V and 2 bases from J; junction bases left unmatched: 2. The CDR3 contains 13 residues. CDR1 LNHDA and CDR2 SQIVND come from the germline V gene (reference sequence).

V and J are TRBV24-1 and TRBJ2-1; 12 bases align to TRBD1. J gave up 8 bases and V 3 bases, and 4 bases lay outside the gene matches. The V gene's germline CDR1 is KGHDR and CDR2 SFDVKD. This CDR3 has 15 residues. The CDR3 sequence is CATSDAGTGGDEQFF. The CDR3 nucleotides are TGTGCCACCAGTGATGCCGGGACAGGGGGCGATGAGCAGTTCTTC.

This clonotype showed up just once. The chain employs TRBV12-3 or TRBV12-4 and TRBJ1-1; D is uncertain. The CDR3 has 15 amino acids. Trimming stripped 7 bases from V and 5 bases from J, with 20 bases between. The DNA for the CDR3 is TGTGCCAGCAACCACGGACGGAGGAGAGGAACTGAAGCTTTCTTT. Protein: CASNHGRRRGTEAFF.

In this sample, this clonotype turned up a few times. The rearrangement uses TRBV15 and TRBJ2-5; D could derive from TRBD1 or TRBD2 (5 bases each). The CDR3 is 15 residues long. The ends were cut back, 2 bases at V and 4 bases at J, with 14 bases in the middle. The germline V gene has CDR1 LNHNV and CDR2 YYDKDF (reference sequence). The CDR3 DNA reads TGTGCCACCAGCAGACCTGACACGAGGGGAGAGACCCAGTACTTC. Residues: CATSRPDTRGETQYF.

V and J are TRBV7-9 and TRBJ2-1, with 7 bases matching TRBD2. The V gene's germline CDR1 is SEHNR and CDR2 FQNEAQ (reference sequence). The J segment lost 6 bases and the V segment lost 1 base, leaving 3 bases of the junction unmatched. The CDR3 totals 14 residues. The DNA for the CDR3 is TGTGCCAGCAGCTTAGACGGACTAGGCAATGAGCAGTTCTTC. The encoded protein is CASSLDGLGNEQFF.

As for this clonotype: The junction and the germline gene differ at one end; a read error may be behind it. V usage is TRBV12-3 or TRBV12-4 and J usage is TRBJ2-7; 9 bases line up with TRBD1. The CDR3 is 13 amino acids. The CDR3 loop is CVSSLGQGREQYF. CDR3 bases: TGTGTCAGCAGTTTAGGACAGGGGAGAGAGCAGTACTTC.

Points on this clonotype: This likely came from a read error, as a far larger clone is one base away. The V and J genes are TRBV28 and TRBJ2-1; no reliable D call. The J call is uncertain, as TRBJ2-7 better fits the DNA end. The CDR3 sequence is 14 residues long. The germline V gene encodes CDR1 MDHEN and CDR2 SYDVKM. The CDR3 DNA follows: TGTGCCAGCGGTCCCCCCGGTTTATGGGGCGAGCAGTACTTC. It translates to CASGPPGLWGEQYF.

The chain couples TRBV5-1 to TRBJ2-2, with D possibly matching TRBD1 (5 bases). Germline values: CDR1 SGHRS, CDR2 YFSETQ. This CDR3 has 12 amino acids. V was trimmed by 3 bases and J by 7 bases, leaving 7 bases between them. For the CDR3, the DNA is TGCGCCAGCAGCTGGGGCTACGGGGAGCTGTTTTTT. Its protein is CASSWGYGELFF.

V usage is TRBV20-1 and J usage is TRBJ1-2; the D gene is possibly TRBD1 (6 bases). The CDR3 totals 13 residues. The V gene's germline CDR1 is DFQATT and CDR2 SNEGSKA (reference sequence). The V end lost 0 bases, the J end lost 5 bases, and 10 bases lay between the germline ends. The CDR3 DNA reads TGCAGTGCTAGAGACGGGGGCGGGTATGGCTACACCTTC. Its translation: CSARDGGGYGYTF.

The gene calls are TRBV5-1 and TRBJ2-6, with a possible D match to TRBD1 (6 bases). The germline V gene has CDR1 SGHRS and CDR2 YFSETQ. Between the trimmed V and J ends, which lost 0 bases and 1 base, there was a span of 11 bases. The CDR3 has 17 amino acids. This CDR3 reads CASSLDPTGSGANVLTF. Written as DNA, the CDR3 is TGCGCCAGCAGCTTGGACCCTACAGGGTCTGGGGCCAACGTCCTGACTTTC.

Many counts were recorded for this clonotype. This chain connects TRBV2 to TRBJ1-1, with D unclear. The V end was cut by 8 bases, the J end by 7 bases, with 11 bases between. CDR3 length equals 11 residues. Looked up from germline, CDR1 is SNHLY and CDR2 is FYNNEI. The CDR3 nucleotides read TGTGCCAGCGCGTACTCGGATGAAGCTTTCTTT. Translated, it gives CASAYSDEAFF.

This clonotype came up many times. This chain links TRBV12-3 or TRBV12-4 with TRBJ2-5; D possibly corresponds to TRBD2 (6 bases). The ends were cut back, 2 bases at V and 4 bases at J, with 14 bases in the middle. The CDR3 is 15 amino acids. The CDR3, as DNA: TGTGCCAGCAGTTTATCTGCCGGGGGTGGAGAGACCCAGTACTTC. Translation gives CASSLSAGGGETQYF.

The V call is TRBV27, the J call TRBJ1-1; D call uncertain. The CDR3 length is 13 residues. CDR1 is MNHEY, CDR2 SMNVEV, per germline (reference sequence). V was cut by 0 bases and J by 6 bases, with 8 bases left in between. CDR3 amino acids: CASSLSTWSEAFF. The CDR3 DNA sequence: TGTGCCAGCAGTTTATCGACATGGTCTGAAGCTTTCTTT.